This T cell receptor beta chain derives from a study of cytotoxic CD8 clonotypes in ibrutinib-treated CLL. With 6 bases clipped from V and 4 bases from J, the junction kept 9 bases outside the gene matches. The CDR3 spans 15 residues. Germline-derived CDR1 and CDR2 are MNHEY and SVGAGI. TCRdb's table, derived via immunoSEQ multiplex PCR, lists solely in-frame clones and lacks some. Of some 98,000 clones in the sample, 78% were seen once. This chain connects TRBV6-5 to TRBJ1-5; 7 bases agree with TRBD1. The sample here was PBMCs, taken after 12 months of ibrutinib treatment. The source of this sequence is a human donor with chronic lymphocytic leukemia. DNA of the CDR3: TGTGCCAGCAGCCGCAGCCGGGACAGAAATCAGCCCCAGCATTTT. As protein: CASSRSRDRNQPQHF.